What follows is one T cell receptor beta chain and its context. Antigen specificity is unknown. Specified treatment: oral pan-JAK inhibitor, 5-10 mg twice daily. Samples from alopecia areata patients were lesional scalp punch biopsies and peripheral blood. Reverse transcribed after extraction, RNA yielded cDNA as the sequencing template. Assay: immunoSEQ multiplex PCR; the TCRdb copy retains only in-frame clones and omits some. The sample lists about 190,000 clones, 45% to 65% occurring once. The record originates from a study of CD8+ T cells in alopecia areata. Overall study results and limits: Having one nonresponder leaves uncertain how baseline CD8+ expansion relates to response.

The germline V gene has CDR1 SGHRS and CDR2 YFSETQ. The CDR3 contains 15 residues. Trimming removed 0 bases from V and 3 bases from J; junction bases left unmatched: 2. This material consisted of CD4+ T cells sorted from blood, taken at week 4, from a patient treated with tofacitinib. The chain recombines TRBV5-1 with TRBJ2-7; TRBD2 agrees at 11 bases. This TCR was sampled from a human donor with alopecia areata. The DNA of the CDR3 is TGCGCCAGCAGCTTGGGAGGGACTAGCGGCTACGAGCAGTACTTC. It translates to CASSLGGTSGYEQYF.